These 9 T cell receptor beta chains came from one sample sequenced in a study of T cells after yellow fever vaccination. TCRdb reanalysed the 5' RACE reads using MiXCR and keeps one entry per CDR3 protein. Of 250,000 to 400,000 distinct CDR3 sequences listed, 3.5% to 4.5% are singletons. This specimen consisted of PBMCs, obtained 15 days after the yellow fever booster vaccination. Receptors originate from a man between 18 and 35 years old who received the YFV17D yellow fever vaccine.

This clonotype was seen many times. The chain combines TRBV20-1 with TRBJ2-5; possibly TRBD2 for D (6 bases). With 7 bases removed from V and 5 bases from J, the gap between germline ends came to 23 bases. Germline CDR1 is DFQATT and CDR2 is SNEGSKA (reference sequence). The CDR3 is 15 residues long. The CDR3 bases are TGCAGTGTAGTCCCCCAGGGACTGACGTGGGAGACCCAGTACTTC. Encoded protein: CSVVPQGLTWETQYF.

The chain joins TRBV12-3 or TRBV12-4 to TRBJ2-7, with unresolved D. V dropped 7 bases and J dropped 0 bases, with 10 bases sitting between them. The CDR3 is 13 amino acids. Written as DNA, the CDR3 is TGTGCCAGCAATCGTGGAAGCTCCTACGAGCAGTACGTC. Encoded protein: CASNRGSSYEQYV.

V is TRBV20-1 and J is TRBJ1-6, with TRBD1 matching 7 bases. The CDR3 is made up of 18 amino acids. Germline lookup yields CDR1 DFQATT and CDR2 SNEGSKA (reference sequence). V gave up 3 bases and J gave up 10 bases; unmatched junction bases: 21. In DNA form, the CDR3 reads TGCAGTGCTAGGCGTCTGGGGAGGGGGCCTAACTTGGGCTCACCCCTCCACTTT. Encoded protein: CSARRLGRGPNLGSPLHF.

The sample holds many counts of this clonotype. The V gene is TRBV7-2, the J gene TRBJ2-7; a possible D gene is TRBD2 (5 bases). Germline V gene data show CDR1 as SGHTA and CDR2 as FQGNSA. This CDR3 is 14 amino acids long. V lost 4 bases and J 1 base, leaving 11 bases between the germline ends. The CDR3 sequence: CASSSRARSYEQYF. The CDR3 nucleotides read TGTGCCAGCAGCTCGAGGGCACGATCCTACGAGCAGTACTTC.

This clonotype was detected ten times or more. The chain couples TRBV4-1 to TRBJ2-2; tentative D call: TRBD2 (5 bases). CDR3 length: 14 amino acids. V lost 8 bases to trimming and J lost 5 bases, with 15 bases between them. Germline assignment: CDR1 MGHRA and CDR2 YSYEKL. CDR3 in amino acids: CASRPPEGTGELFF. In DNA, the CDR3 is TGCGCCAGCCGACCACCTGAGGGTACCGGGGAGCTGTTTTTT.

This clonotype was picked up many times. The J gene is TRBJ1-2, the V gene TRBV12-3 or TRBV12-4; D is ambiguous. This CDR3 spans 13 amino acids. Deletions cut 5 bases from V and 4 bases from J, with 11 bases between. The CDR3: CASSPLRFYGYTF. The CDR3 DNA reads as TGTGCCAGCAGTCCGCTTAGGTTCTATGGCTACACCTTC.

The chain couples TRBV20-1 to TRBJ2-2; 7 positions match TRBD2. CDR1 is DFQATT and CDR2 is SNEGSKA in the germline V gene (reference sequence). V shed 5 bases, J shed 1 base, and the junction held 4 bases outside the gene matches. This CDR3 contains 14 residues. CDR3 protein: CSASGTMNTGELFF. The CDR3 nucleotides read TGCAGTGCTTCCGGGACTATGAACACCGGGGAGCTGTTTTTT.

In this sample, this clonotype turned up many times. The rearrangement joins TRBV18 to TRBJ1-2, with D possibly matching TRBD1 (6 bases). Germline values: CDR1 KGHSH, CDR2 LQKENI. V was shortened by 3 bases and J by 4 bases, with 21 bases between the two germline ends. The CDR3 totals 17 residues. This CDR3 is CASSPDTTGGNAYGYTF. CDR3 nucleotide sequence: TGTGCCAGCTCACCTGACACGACAGGAGGGAACGCCTATGGCTACACCTTC.

This clonotype showed up many times. The rearrangement links TRBV20-1 to TRBJ2-1; TRBD2 matches at 9 bases. This CDR3 region has 14 residues. The V gene end was trimmed by 2 bases and the J gene end by 3 bases; junction bases not matched to a gene: 2. CDR1 is DFQATT, CDR2 SNEGSKA, per germline (reference sequence). In nucleotides, the CDR3 is TGCAGTGCTAGATCTAGCGGGGACTACAATGAGCAGTTCTTC. Encoded protein: CSARSSGDYNEQFF.